The entry below describes one T cell receptor (beta chain). Its antigen is still unknown. The data stem from a study of cytomegalovirus exposure and HLA in healthy donors. This CDR3 is 13 amino acids long. CDR1 is PRHDT and CDR2 is FYEKMQ in the germline V gene (reference sequence). The ends lost 5 bases at V and 6 bases at J; junction bases unmatched: 4. The study ran its PCR with 60 Vbeta and 13 Jbeta primers. The assay was immunoSEQ multiplex PCR, and TCRdb's table has in-frame clones only and misses some. The sample records 130,000 or so clones, 77% being singletons. The study's findings and limits: TRBV6-2, TRBV6-3 and other indistinguishable V segments were excluded. Reportedly, fewer N-insertions than the roughly 700-donor mean appeared in an Asian-associated ancestry cluster in a later analysis. Clonal expansion, a later analysis showed, was greater in HLA-associated TCR beta chains than in equally common others. Altogether, 150 or so TCR beta chains were recorded as cytomegalovirus-associated.

The sequence derives from a female donor in good health and CMV-seronegative. The V and J genes are TRBV13 and TRBJ2-1; 7 nucleotides agree with TRBD1. The material sequenced was PBMCs. This CDR3 reads CASSPGTANEQFF. The CDR3 DNA reads as TGTGCCAGCAGCCCTGGGACAGCCAATGAGCAGTTCTTC.